The 23 T cell receptor beta chains below were found in one sample sequenced in a study of T-cell reconstitution after alpha-beta-depleted transplantation in children. Library preparation (for TCRbeta) was performed with unique molecular identifiers. TCRdb independently ran MiXCR on the PCR reads; one entry per CDR3 protein. There are more than 85,000 distinct CDR3 sequences in the sample; approximately 8% occur only once, and 15% to 20% lies in the top ten. This material consisted of PBMCs, taken before TCRalphabeta/CD19-depleted stem cell transplant. These TCRs come from a boy between 2 and 10 years old with acute lymphoblastic leukemia, due to receive a stem cell transplant.

Ten or more counts support this clonotype. The gene calls are TRBV6-1 and TRBJ2-1; 12 bases agree with TRBD2. The CDR3 is made up of 15 amino acids. V gave up 4 bases and J gave up 3 bases; unmatched junction bases: 1. Germline-derived CDR1 and CDR2 are MNHNS and SASEGT. The chain's CDR3 is CASSGTSGDYNEQFF. The CDR3 coding sequence is TGTGCCAGCAGTGGGACTAGCGGGGACTACAATGAGCAGTTCTTC.

The sample holds many counts of this clonotype. The chain recombines TRBV28 with TRBJ1-1; TRBD1 matches 9 bases. This CDR3 has 16 residues. V shed 3 bases, J shed 4 bases, and the junction held 9 bases outside the gene matches. Per the germline V gene, CDR1 is MDHEN and CDR2 is SYDVKM. The CDR3 loop reads CASSLWGDRAGTEAFF. CDR3 in DNA: TGTGCCAGCAGTTTGTGGGGGGACAGGGCGGGCACTGAAGCTTTCTTT.

This clonotype was detected a few times. V usage is TRBV20-1 and J usage is TRBJ2-1; unclear D gene. V gave up 4 bases and J gave up 4 bases, with 14 bases separating them. The CDR3 runs to 14 residues. The germline CDR1 and CDR2 sequences are DFQATT and SNEGSKA (reference sequence). The chain's CDR3 is CSATIRQKYNEQFF. The CDR3 DNA reads as TGCAGTGCTACGATTCGGCAGAAATACAATGAGCAGTTCTTC.

At least ten counts were recorded for this clonotype. The genes are TRBV27 and TRBJ2-5, with 7 bases identical to TRBD1. The CDR3 has 15 amino acids. The trim removed 4 bases at V and 4 bases at J, leaving 9 bases unmatched. CDR1 and CDR2 (germline): MNHEY, SMNVEV (reference sequence). CDR3 in amino acids: CASSSIRGTGETQYF. The CDR3 DNA reads TGTGCCAGCAGTTCCATCAGGGGGACGGGAGAGACCCAGTACTTC.

This clonotype was recorded a few times. The CDR3 reads CASSDTSGGAPDTQYF. CDR3 nucleotides: TGTGCCAGCAGTGACACTAGCGGGGGGGCCCCAGATACGCAGTATTTT. V usage is TRBV6-4 and J usage is TRBJ2-3; TRBD2 matches at 13 bases. Germline V gives CDR1 MRHNA, CDR2 SNTAGT. This CDR3 has 16 residues. With 2 bases clipped from V and 4 bases from J, the junction kept 3 bases outside the gene matches.

This clonotype was counted at least ten times. The chain combines TRBV21-1 with TRBJ2-3; the table gives TRBD2 as D, unverified against the DNA. TRBV21-1 is listed as a pseudogene. The CDR3 totals 17 residues. The CDR3 loop is CASSKALAGGRTDTQYF. In nucleotides, the CDR3 is TGTGCCAGCAGCAAAGCACTAGCGGGGGGGCGCACAGATACGCAGTATTTT.

In its sample, this clonotype was seen many times. The rearrangement joins TRBV4-2 to TRBJ2-6, with D possibly being TRBD1 (6 bases). The CDR3 loop spans 16 amino acids. Germline lookup yields CDR1 LGHNA and CDR2 YNFKEQ. The V gene lost 0 bases and the J gene lost 2 bases, with 8 bases spanning the gap. CDR3 protein: CASSQEEGAGANVLTF. CDR3 DNA sequence: TGTGCCAGCAGCCAAGAAGAGGGGGCTGGGGCCAACGTCCTGACTTTC.

This clonotype was seen ten or more times. The chain employs TRBV7-9 and TRBJ1-2; tentative D call: TRBD1 (5 bases). Germline-derived CDR1 and CDR2 are SEHNR and FQNEAQ (reference sequence). There are 13 residues in the CDR3. Deletions cut 7 bases from V and 6 bases from J, with 15 bases between. For the CDR3, the DNA is TGTGCCAGCACTGACGCAGGGTTGGATGGCTACACCTTC. This gives the protein CASTDAGLDGYTF.

This clonotype was observed many times. This rearrangement joins TRBV5-1 to TRBJ1-1; D remains ambiguous. The V gene's germline CDR1 is SGHRS and CDR2 YFSETQ. Between the trimmed V and J ends, which lost 5 bases and 1 base, there was a span of 12 bases. CDR3 length equals 14 residues. CDR3 DNA sequence: TGCGCCAGCAGATGGGCGGAGGGGAACACTGAAGCTTTCTTT. Translation gives CASRWAEGNTEAFF.

V gene TRBV28 combines with J gene TRBJ1-5, with TRBD1 identical over 7 bases. Germline CDR1 is MDHEN and CDR2 is SYDVKM. This CDR3 spans 16 amino acids. J gave up 3 bases and V 5 bases, and 10 bases lay outside the gene matches. This CDR3 is CASSPRQGNFNQPQHF. Written as DNA, the CDR3 is TGTGCCAGCAGTCCCAGACAGGGTAACTTCAATCAGCCCCAGCATTTT.

The table lists this clonotype with many counts. V usage is TRBV7-9 and J usage is TRBJ1-2, with 10 bases matching TRBD1. With 5 bases clipped from V and 4 bases from J, the junction kept 13 bases outside the gene matches. The CDR3 loop spans 17 amino acids. Per the germline V gene, CDR1 is SEHNR and CDR2 is FQNEAQ (reference sequence). The CDR3 here is CASSPMPAGQGSYGYTF. The CDR3, as DNA: TGTGCCAGCAGCCCTATGCCCGCGGGACAGGGGTCCTATGGCTACACCTTC.

The sample holds many counts of this clonotype. The CDR3 region is CASSLAVAGHEQYF. The CDR3 DNA reads as TGTGCCAGCAGCTTAGCGGTGGCTGGCCACGAGCAGTACTTC. The rearrangement links TRBV7-8 to TRBJ2-7; the D is unclear. The V and J ends lost 0 bases and 5 bases respectively, with 11 bases between them. Germline assignment: CDR1 SGHVS and CDR2 FQNEAQ. The CDR3 has 14 amino acids.

The chain uses TRBV9 and TRBJ1-2; TRBD1 might be the D (5 bases). V was pared by 4 bases and J by 2 bases, with 15 bases between. The CDR3 covers 15 residues. Germline V gene lookup returns CDR1 SGDLS and CDR2 YYNGEE. The CDR3 reads CASSLGRGWNYGYTF. DNA of the CDR3: TGTGCCAGCAGCTTGGGCCGGGGGTGGAACTATGGCTACACCTTC.

This clonotype showed up many times. In DNA, the CDR3 is TGTGCCATCAGTGAGGACCGAGCTAACTATGGCTACACCTTC. Translation gives CAISEDRANYGYTF. V is TRBV10-3 and J is TRBJ1-2; D gene unclear. Trimming shortened V by 2 bases and J by 0 bases, and 7 bases separated the two germline ends. CDR1 ENHRY and CDR2 SYGVKD come from the germline V gene. CDR3 length: 14 residues.

The V call is TRBV15, the J call TRBJ1-6, with TRBD1 as a possible D gene (5 bases). Trimming removed 1 base from V and 8 bases from J, with 21 bases in between. This CDR3 has 18 amino acids. Germline CDR1 reads LNHNV; CDR2 reads YYDKDF (reference sequence). The CDR3 DNA follows: TGTGCCACCAGCAGAGTAAAGGGACCGCCGTCACCCTATTCACCCCTCCACTTT. This translates into CATSRVKGPPSPYSPLHF. Looking up the rest from reference TRBV15 and TRBJ1-6 gives the full variable domain: DAMVIQNPRYQVTQFGKPVTLSCSQTLNHNVMYWYQQKSSQAPKLLFHYYDKDFNNEADTPDNFQSRRPNTSFCFLDIRSPGLGDTAMYLCATSRVKGPPSPYSPLHFGNGTRLTVT.

The J gene is TRBJ1-2, the V gene TRBV20-1, with D unclear. Trimming stripped 0 bases from V and 4 bases from J, with 9 bases between. The length of the CDR3 is 13 residues. CDR1 is DFQATT, CDR2 SNEGSKA, per germline (reference sequence). Here the CDR3 reads CSARDTSGYGYTF. The CDR3 coding sequence is TGCAGTGCTAGAGATACTAGCGGCTATGGCTACACCTTC.

The J gene is TRBJ2-5, the V gene TRBV18; D uncertain. Germline CDR1 reads KGHSH; CDR2 reads LQKENI. V dropped 3 bases and J dropped 4 bases, with 6 bases sitting between them. The CDR3 length is 12 residues. The CDR3 reads CASSPLGETQYF. The CDR3, as DNA: TGTGCCAGCTCACCCTTAGGAGAGACCCAGTACTTC.

This clonotype was detected only a few times. This chain uses TRBV7-6 with TRBJ2-1, with 12 bases matching TRBD2. The CDR3 covers 16 residues. J gave up 6 bases and V 4 bases, and 7 bases lay outside the gene matches. Germline V gene lookup returns CDR1 SGHVS and CDR2 FNYEAQ. DNA for the CDR3: TGTGCCAGCAGCTCATCTCTAGCGGGGGGGATCAATGAGCAGTTCTTC. Translating gives CASSSSLAGGINEQFF.

V gene TRBV7-9 combines with J gene TRBJ1-1; the D gene is possibly TRBD1 (6 bases). V dropped 1 base and J dropped 0 bases, with 12 bases sitting between them. Germline-derived CDR1 and CDR2 are SEHNR and FQNEAQ (reference sequence). This CDR3 has 16 residues. This CDR3 is CASSLGVGHLNTEAFF. CDR3 nucleotides: TGTGCCAGCAGCTTAGGGGTGGGACACTTGAACACTGAAGCTTTCTTT. The full variable domain, completed using reference TRBV7-9 and TRBJ1-1, is DTGVSQNPRHKITKRGQNVTFRCDPISEHNRLYWYRQTLGQGPEFLTYFQNEAQLEKSRLLSDRFSAERPKGSFSTLEIQRTEQGDSAMYLCASSLGVGHLNTEAFFGQGTRLTVV.

This clonotype was recorded at least ten times. The gene calls are TRBV11-2 and TRBJ1-1; D perhaps matches TRBD1 (6 bases). This CDR3 spans 16 amino acids. Trimming took 0 bases from V and 0 from J, leaving 11 bases between them. Germline lookup yields CDR1 SGHAT and CDR2 FQNNGV. The CDR3 nucleotides are TGTGCCAGCAGCTTAGAGACAGGCCCTTTGAACACTGAAGCTTTCTTT. Its protein is CASSLETGPLNTEAFF. Complete variable domain (other parts from reference TRBV11-2 and TRBJ1-1): EAGVAQSPRYKIIEKRQSVAFWCNPISGHATLYWYQQILGQGPKLLIQFQNNGVVDDSQLPKDRFSAERLKGVDSTLKIQPAKLEDSAVYLCASSLETGPLNTEAFFGQGTRLTVV.

Many counts were recorded for this clonotype. J is TRBJ2-3 and V is TRBV5-1; the match to TRBD1 covers 8 bases. The CDR3 length is 17 residues. V lost 0 bases to trimming and J lost 4 bases; unmatched junction nucleotides: 10. Germline loops: CDR1 SGHRS, CDR2 YFSETQ. The CDR3 here is CASSLEPGGVGSDTQYF. The DNA for the CDR3 is TGCGCCAGCAGCTTGGAACCAGGGGGCGTGGGTTCAGATACGCAGTATTTT.

This chain connects TRBV18 to TRBJ1-1, with 7 nucleotides matching TRBD1. The CDR3 runs 14 residues. The V and J ends lost 3 bases and 7 bases, in that order; junction bases with no gene match: 8. Germline V gene sequence: CDR1 KGHSH, CDR2 LQKENI. DNA of the CDR3: TGTGCCAGCTCACCCCGCCCAGGGGGAGGTGAAGCTTTCTTT. It is translated as CASSPRPGGGEAFF.

The chain employs TRBV20-1 and TRBJ1-5, with D possibly being TRBD1 (5 bases). Germline V lookup: CDR1 DFQATT, CDR2 SNEGSKA (reference sequence). Trimming took off 3 bases at V and 0 bases at J, with 15 bases between the two ends. The CDR3 runs 16 residues. The CDR3 sequence is CSASETRDYSNQPQHF. Here the CDR3 DNA reads TGCAGTGCTAGTGAAACCAGGGATTATAGCAATCAGCCCCAGCATTTT.